This TCR beta chain was identified during a study of Ad26.COV2.S vaccination and SARS-CoV-2 variants. Findings and limits, study-wide: The TCR-based breadth and depth measures might underestimate overall T cell responses. Researchers reported similar non-spike TCR breadth in vaccine and placebo recipients. Vaccine recipients showed a spike-specific TCR breadth that was higher than in placebo recipients.

Treatment noted: 15 to 20 received Ad26.COV2.S at low or high dose, single or two shots; 5 received placebo; per-sample allocation not given. The investigators took samples on day 63 after the first vaccine or placebo injection. TCRdb's copy holds only in-frame clones and misses some; the assay was immunoSEQ multiplex PCR. Here the sample spans hundreds of thousands of clones, more than 75% being singletons. This clone has only a few counts. Its antigen is as yet unknown. The CDR3 length is 14 residues. CDR1 is SGHRS and CDR2 is YFSETQ in the germline V gene. V lost 0 bases and J lost 7, with 11 bases in between.

The rearrangement links TRBV5-1 to TRBJ1-5; D may be TRBD1 (6 bases). The sequence derives from a person aged 18-65 years who received the Ad26.COV2.S COVID-19 vaccine or a placebo. The source material was peripheral blood, sampled in a trial of Ad26.COV2.S vaccine versus placebo. DNA of the CDR3: TGCGCCAGCAGCTTGGAGGGGGAGGGCCAGCCCCAGCATTTT. As protein: CASSLEGEGQPQHF.